This TCR beta chain was identified during a study of human T cells and chemical hapten exposure. The overall study: Affected patients, primarily female, had alopecia areata, totalis or universalis. Small discrepancies in pooled library volume mainly accounted for the varying TCR yields per sample.

In germline, CDR1 is SQVTM, CDR2 ANQGSEA. CDR3 length: 14 amino acids. V was shortened by 1 base and J by 6 bases, with 15 bases between the two germline ends. Described time point: patch test 2, 6 weeks after DPC sensitization. As to treatment: therapeutic diphenylcyclopropenone sensitization with weekly scalp DPC. This clonotype was seen repeatedly, ten times or more. Within the library, unique molecular identifiers were attached to each individual cDNA molecule. TCRdb re-called the RACE reads through MiXCR, storing one row per CDR3 protein. The repertoire holds approximately 89,000 distinct CDR3 sequences, with around 7% as singletons.

Material: whole blood, obtained in connection with sensitization to the hapten diphenylcyclopropenone (DPC). The sequence was obtained from a woman between 25 and 40 years old with alopecia areata. Some clones in this sample may be carry-over from other donors' samples. The chain uses TRBV29-1 and TRBJ1-2; the D gene is possibly TRBD1 (6 bases). The DNA for the CDR3 is TGCAGCGTTGAAGCCGCTACAGGGTTCGATGGCTACACCTTC. Protein sequence: CSVEAATGFDGYTF.